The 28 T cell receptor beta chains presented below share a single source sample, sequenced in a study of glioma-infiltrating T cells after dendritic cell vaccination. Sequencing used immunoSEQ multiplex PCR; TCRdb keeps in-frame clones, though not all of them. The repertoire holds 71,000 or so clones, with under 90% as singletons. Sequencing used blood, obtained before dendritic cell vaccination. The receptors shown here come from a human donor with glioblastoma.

DNA of the CDR3: TGTGCCAGCAGCTTAGACCGGGGGTGGACAGATACGCAGTATTTT. Translation: CASSLDRGWTDTQYF. This rearrangement joins TRBV7-9 to TRBJ2-3; tentatively, D is TRBD2 (6 bases). The CDR3 contains 15 residues. Germline CDR1 reads SEHNR; CDR2 reads FQNEAQ (reference sequence). Trimming shortened V by 1 base and J by 3 bases, and 11 bases separated the two germline ends.

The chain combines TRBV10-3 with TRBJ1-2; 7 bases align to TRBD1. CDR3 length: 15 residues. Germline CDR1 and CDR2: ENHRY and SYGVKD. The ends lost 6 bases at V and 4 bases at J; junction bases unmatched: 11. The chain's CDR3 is CAISPWDSHLYGYTF. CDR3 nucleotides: TGTGCCATCAGCCCTTGGGACAGCCACCTCTATGGCTACACCTTC.

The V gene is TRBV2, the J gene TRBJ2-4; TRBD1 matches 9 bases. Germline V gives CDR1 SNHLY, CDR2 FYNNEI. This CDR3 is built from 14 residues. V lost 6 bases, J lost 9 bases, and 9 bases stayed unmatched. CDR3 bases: TGTGCCAGCAGCCGGGACAGGGAGGGGGGCATTCAGTACTTC. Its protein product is CASSRDREGGIQYF.

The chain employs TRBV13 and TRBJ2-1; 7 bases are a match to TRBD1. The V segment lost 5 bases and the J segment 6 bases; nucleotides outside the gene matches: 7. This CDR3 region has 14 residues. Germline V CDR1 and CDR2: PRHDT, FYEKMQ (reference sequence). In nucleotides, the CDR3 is TGTGCCAGCAGCCTCGGACAGGTAATCAATGAGCAGTTCTTC. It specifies CASSLGQVINEQFF.

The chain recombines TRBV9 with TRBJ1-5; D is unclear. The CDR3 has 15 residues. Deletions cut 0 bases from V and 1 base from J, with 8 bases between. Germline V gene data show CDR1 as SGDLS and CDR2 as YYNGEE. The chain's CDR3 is CASSVGEASNQPQHF. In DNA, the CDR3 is TGTGCCAGCAGCGTAGGTGAGGCCAGCAATCAGCCCCAGCATTTT.

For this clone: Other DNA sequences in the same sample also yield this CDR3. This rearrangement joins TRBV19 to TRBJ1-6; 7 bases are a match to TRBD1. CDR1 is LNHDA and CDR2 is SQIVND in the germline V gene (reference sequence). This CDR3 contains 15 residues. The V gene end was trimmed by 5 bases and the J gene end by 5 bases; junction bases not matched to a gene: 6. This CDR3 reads CASSDRDSDNSPLHF. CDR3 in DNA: TGTGCCAGTAGTGACCGGGACAGCGATAATTCACCCCTCCACTTT.

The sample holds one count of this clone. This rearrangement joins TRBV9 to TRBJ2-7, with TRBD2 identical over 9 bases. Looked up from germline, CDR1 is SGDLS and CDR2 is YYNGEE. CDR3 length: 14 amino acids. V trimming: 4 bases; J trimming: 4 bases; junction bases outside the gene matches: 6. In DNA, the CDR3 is TGTGCCAGCAGCAGGACTAGCGCACCTTACGAGCAGTACTTC. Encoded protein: CASSRTSAPYEQYF.

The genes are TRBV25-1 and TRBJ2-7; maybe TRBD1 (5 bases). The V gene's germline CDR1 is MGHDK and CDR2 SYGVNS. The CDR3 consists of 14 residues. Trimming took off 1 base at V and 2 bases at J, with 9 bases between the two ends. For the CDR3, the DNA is TGTGCCAGCAGTGAATCTGGGGCCGCCTACGAGCAGTACTTC. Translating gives CASSESGAAYEQYF.

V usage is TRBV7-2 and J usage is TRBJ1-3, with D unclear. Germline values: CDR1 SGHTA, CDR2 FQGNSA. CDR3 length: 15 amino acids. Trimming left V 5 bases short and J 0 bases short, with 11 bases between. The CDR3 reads CASSPQTDSGNTIYF. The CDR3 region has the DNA TGTGCCAGCAGCCCACAAACAGACTCTGGAAACACCATATATTTT. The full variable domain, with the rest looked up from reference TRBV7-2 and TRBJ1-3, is GAGVSQSPSNKVTEKGKDVELRCDPISGHTALYWYRQSLGQGLEFLIYFQGNSAPDKSGLPSDRFSAERTGGSVSTLTIQRTQQEDSAVYLCASSPQTDSGNTIYFGEGSWLTVV.

The CDR3 region is CASSQKSGTEQYF. CDR3 coding DNA: TGCGCCAGCAGCCAAAAGTCCGGTACCGAGCAGTACTTC. This chain connects TRBV4-3 to TRBJ2-7, with D unclear. CDR1 LGHNA and CDR2 YSLEER come from the germline V gene. The CDR3 is 13 residues long. Trimming pared 2 bases from V and 6 bases from J, leaving 11 bases between.

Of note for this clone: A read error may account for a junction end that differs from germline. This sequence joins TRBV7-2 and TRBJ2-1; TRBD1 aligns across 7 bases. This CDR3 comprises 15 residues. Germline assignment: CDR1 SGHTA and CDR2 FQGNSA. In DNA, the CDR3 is TGTGCCAGCAGATTAGAACCAGGGGGTGGATATGAGCAGTTCTTC. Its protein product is CASRLEPGGGYEQFF. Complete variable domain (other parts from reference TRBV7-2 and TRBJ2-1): GAGVSQSPSNKVTEKGKDVELRCDPISGHTALYWYRQSLGQGLEFLIYFQGNSAPDKSGLPSDRFSAERTGGSVSTLTIQRTQQEDSAVYLCASRLEPGGGYEQFFGPGTRLTVL.

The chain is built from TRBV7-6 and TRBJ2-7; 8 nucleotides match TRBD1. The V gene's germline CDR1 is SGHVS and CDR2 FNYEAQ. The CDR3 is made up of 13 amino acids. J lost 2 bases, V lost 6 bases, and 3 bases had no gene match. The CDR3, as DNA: TGTGCCAGCAGGGGACAGGACGCCTACGAGCAGTACTTC. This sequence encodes CASRGQDAYEQYF.

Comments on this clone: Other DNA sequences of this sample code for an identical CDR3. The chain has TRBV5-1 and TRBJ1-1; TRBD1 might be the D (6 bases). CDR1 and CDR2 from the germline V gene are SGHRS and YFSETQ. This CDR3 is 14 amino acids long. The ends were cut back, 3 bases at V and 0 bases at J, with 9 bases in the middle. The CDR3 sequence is CASSSQGLNTEAFF. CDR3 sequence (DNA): TGCGCCAGCAGCTCACAGGGTTTGAACACTGAAGCTTTCTTT.

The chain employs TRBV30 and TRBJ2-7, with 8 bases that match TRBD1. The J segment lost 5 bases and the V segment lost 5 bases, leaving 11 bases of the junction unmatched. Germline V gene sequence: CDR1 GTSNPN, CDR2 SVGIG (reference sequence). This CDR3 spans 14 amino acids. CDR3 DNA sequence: TGTGCCTGGTCTCCAGGGGGCAACGTGGACGAGCAGTACTTC. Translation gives CAWSPGGNVDEQYF.

CDR3 sequence reads: CASSSVGVGQGNEKLFF. In nucleotides, the CDR3 is TGCGCCAGCAGCTCCGTGGGGGTAGGACAGGGGAATGAAAAACTGTTTTTT. The rearrangement links TRBV5-1 to TRBJ1-4; 9 positions match TRBD1. Germline trimming cut 3 bases from V and 5 bases from J; bases unmatched to any gene: 11. The CDR3 has 17 residues. The germline V gene encodes CDR1 SGHRS and CDR2 YFSETQ.

The CDR3 loop reads CASRPTTGDTEAFF. The CDR3 DNA sequence: TGTGCCAGCCGACCCACCACAGGGGACACTGAAGCTTTCTTT. The chain recombines TRBV25-1 with TRBJ1-1; 7 bases map to TRBD1. With 8 bases clipped from V and 3 bases from J, the junction kept 9 bases outside the gene matches. The germline gives CDR1 MGHDK, CDR2 SYGVNS. The CDR3 consists of 14 residues.

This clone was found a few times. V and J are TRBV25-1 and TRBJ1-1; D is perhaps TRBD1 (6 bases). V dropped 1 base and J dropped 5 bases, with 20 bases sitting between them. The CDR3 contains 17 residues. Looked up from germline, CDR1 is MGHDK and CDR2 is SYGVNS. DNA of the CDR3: TGTGCCAGCAGTGAATCTCACGAGCTTATACAGGGTACTGAAGCTTTCTTT. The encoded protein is CASSESHELIQGTEAFF.

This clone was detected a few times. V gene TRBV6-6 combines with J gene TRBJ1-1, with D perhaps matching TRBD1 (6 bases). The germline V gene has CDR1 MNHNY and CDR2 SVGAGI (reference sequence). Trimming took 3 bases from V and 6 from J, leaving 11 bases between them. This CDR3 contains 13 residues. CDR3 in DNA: TGTGCCAGCAGTTATCAACAGGGCGCTGAAGCTTTCTTT. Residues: CASSYQQGAEAFF.

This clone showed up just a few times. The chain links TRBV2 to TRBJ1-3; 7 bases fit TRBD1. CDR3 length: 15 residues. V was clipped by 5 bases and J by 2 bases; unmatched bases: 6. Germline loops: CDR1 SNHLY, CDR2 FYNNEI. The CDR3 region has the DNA TGTGCCAGCAGTCGACAGGGAAGCACTGGAAACACCATATATTTT. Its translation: CASSRQGSTGNTIYF.

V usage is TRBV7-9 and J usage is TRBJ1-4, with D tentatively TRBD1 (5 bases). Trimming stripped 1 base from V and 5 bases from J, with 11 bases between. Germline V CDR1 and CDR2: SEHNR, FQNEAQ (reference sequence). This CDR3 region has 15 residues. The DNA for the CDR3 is TGTGCCAGCAGCTTAGGAGGCGACAGAAATGAAAAACTGTTTTTT. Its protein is CASSLGGDRNEKLFF.

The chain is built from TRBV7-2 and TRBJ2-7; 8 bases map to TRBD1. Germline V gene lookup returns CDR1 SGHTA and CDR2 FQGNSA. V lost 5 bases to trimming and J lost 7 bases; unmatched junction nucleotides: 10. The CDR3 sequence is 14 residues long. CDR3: CASSRIRTGTEQYF. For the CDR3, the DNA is TGTGCCAGCAGCCGGATTCGGACAGGGACAGAGCAGTACTTC.

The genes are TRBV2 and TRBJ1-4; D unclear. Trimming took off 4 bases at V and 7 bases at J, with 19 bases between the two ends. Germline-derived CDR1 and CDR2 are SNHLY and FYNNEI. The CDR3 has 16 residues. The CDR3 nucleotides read TGTGCCAGCAGTGGCTCCGAGGTCAGGCGGGGTGAAAAACTGTTTTTT. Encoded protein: CASSGSEVRRGEKLFF.

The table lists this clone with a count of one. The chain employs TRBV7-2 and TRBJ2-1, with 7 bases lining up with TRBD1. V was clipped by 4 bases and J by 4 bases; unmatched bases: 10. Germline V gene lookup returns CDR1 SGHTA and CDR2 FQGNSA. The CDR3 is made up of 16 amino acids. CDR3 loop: CASSSIRDRPYNEQFF. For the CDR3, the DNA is TGTGCCAGCAGCTCCATCCGGGACAGACCTTACAATGAGCAGTTCTTC.

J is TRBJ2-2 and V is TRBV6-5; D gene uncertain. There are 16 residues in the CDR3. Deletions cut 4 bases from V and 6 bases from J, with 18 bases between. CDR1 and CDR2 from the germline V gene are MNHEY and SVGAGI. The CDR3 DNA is TGTGCCAGCAGTTCCAGCATCGGAGTTCTCGCCGGGGAGCTGTTTTTT. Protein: CASSSSIGVLAGELFF.

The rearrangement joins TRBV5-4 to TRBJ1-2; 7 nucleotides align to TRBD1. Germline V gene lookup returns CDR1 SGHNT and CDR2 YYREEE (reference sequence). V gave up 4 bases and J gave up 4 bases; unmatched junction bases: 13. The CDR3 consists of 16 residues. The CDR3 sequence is CASSPKTGTLGYGYTF. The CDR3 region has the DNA TGTGCCAGCAGCCCTAAGACAGGGACTCTAGGCTATGGCTACACCTTC.

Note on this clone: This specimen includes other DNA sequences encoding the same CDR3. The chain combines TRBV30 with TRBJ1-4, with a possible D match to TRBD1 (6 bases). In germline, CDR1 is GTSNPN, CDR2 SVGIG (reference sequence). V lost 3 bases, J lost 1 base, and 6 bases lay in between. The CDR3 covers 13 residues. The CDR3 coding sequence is TGTGCCTGGAGACAGGGAACTAATGAAAAACTGTTTTTT. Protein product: CAWRQGTNEKLFF.

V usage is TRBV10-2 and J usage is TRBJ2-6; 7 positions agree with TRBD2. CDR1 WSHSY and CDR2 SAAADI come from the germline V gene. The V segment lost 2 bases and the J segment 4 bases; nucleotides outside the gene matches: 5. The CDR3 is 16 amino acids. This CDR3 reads CASSEIRGRGANVLTF. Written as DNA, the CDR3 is TGCGCCAGCAGTGAGATCCGCGGGAGAGGGGCCAACGTCCTGACTTTC.

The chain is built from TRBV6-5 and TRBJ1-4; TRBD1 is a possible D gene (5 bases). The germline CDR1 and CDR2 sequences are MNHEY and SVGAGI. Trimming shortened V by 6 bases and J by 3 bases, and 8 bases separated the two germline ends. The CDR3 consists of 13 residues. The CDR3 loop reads CASSRVANEKLFF. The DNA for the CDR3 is TGTGCCAGCAGCAGGGTAGCTAATGAAAAACTGTTTTTT.